The entry below gives a single T cell receptor (beta chain) sequence along with its context. Enrollment of patients from Seattle took place during active infection, with longitudinal follow-up. These data belong to a study of blood T cell repertoires in COVID-19. As for the study in general: Researchers got acute and convalescent COVID-19 samples from the United States, Italy and Spain. T cells, B-cell-depleted T cells, or PBMCs provided the cDNA or gDNA that served as material.

This CDR3 spans 16 amino acids. Germline CDR1 SGHNT, CDR2 YYREEE (reference sequence). J gave up 0 bases and V 6 bases, and 9 bases lay outside the gene matches. Per the original data handling: Amplification of reference gene primers was used by the study to estimate nucleated cell counts. TCRdb keeps only in-frame clones here, not all; method: immunoSEQ multiplex PCR. The V and J calls and the clone size are those of that table, but D and trimming were determined from the DNA. The table has 200,000 to 250,000 clones, approximately 80% seen once. The chain joins TRBV5-4 to TRBJ1-3, with 7 positions matching TRBD1. This clonotype originated in a woman over 75 with COVID-19, enrolled during active disease. Sequencing input: peripheral blood. CDR3 sequence reads: CASTTGTANSGNTIYF. CDR3 bases: TGTGCCAGCACCACCGGGACAGCAAACTCTGGAAACACCATATATTTT.